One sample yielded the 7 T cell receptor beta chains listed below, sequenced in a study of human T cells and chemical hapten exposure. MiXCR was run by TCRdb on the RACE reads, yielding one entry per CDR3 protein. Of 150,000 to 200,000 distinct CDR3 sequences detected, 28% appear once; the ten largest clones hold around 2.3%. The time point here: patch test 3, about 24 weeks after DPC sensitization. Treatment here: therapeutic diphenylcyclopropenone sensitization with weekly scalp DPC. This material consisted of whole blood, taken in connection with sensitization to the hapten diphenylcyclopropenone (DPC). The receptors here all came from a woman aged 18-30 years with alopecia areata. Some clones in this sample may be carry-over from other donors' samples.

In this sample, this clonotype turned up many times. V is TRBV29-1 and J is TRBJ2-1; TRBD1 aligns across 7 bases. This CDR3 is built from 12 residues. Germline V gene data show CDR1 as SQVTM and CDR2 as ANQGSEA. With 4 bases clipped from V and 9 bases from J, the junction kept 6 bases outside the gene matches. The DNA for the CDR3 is TGCAGCGTTGGACAGGGTTCGGGTGAGCAGTTCTTC. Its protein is CSVGQGSGEQFF.

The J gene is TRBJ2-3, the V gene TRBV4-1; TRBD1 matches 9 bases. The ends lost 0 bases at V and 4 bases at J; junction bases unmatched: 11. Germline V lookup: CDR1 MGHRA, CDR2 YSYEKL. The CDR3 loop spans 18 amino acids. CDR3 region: CASSQDFRNRGRSDTQYF. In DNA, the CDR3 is TGCGCCAGCAGCCAAGACTTTCGGAACAGGGGGCGCTCAGATACGCAGTATTTT.

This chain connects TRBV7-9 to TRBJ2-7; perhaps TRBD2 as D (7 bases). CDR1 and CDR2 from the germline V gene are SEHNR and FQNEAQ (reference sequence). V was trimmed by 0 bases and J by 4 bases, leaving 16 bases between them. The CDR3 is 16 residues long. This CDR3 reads CASSLAPLQGGYEQYF. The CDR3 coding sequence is TGTGCCAGCAGCTTAGCCCCATTACAGGGAGGGTACGAGCAGTACTTC. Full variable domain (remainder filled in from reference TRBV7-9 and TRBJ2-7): DTGVSQNPRHKITKRGQNVTFRCDPISEHNRLYWYRQTLGQGPEFLTYFQNEAQLEKSRLLSDRFSAERPKGSFSTLEIQRTEQGDSAMYLCASSLAPLQGGYEQYFGPGTRLTVT.

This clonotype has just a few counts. CDR3 nucleotide sequence: TGTGCCAGCAGCTTAGCATCTAGTCCCGGCTACGAGCAGTACTTC. Translation gives CASSLASSPGYEQYF. This chain links TRBV7-9 with TRBJ2-7; D unclear. The V gene lost 0 bases and the J gene lost 3 bases, with 12 bases spanning the gap. This CDR3 contains 15 residues. Germline CDR1 SEHNR, CDR2 FQNEAQ (reference sequence).

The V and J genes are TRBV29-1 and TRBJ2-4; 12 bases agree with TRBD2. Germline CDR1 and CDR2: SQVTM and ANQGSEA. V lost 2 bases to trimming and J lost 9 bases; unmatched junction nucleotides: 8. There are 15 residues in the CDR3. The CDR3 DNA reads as TGCAGCGTTGAATGGACTAGCGGGACGCCGAGCATTCAGTACTTC. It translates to CSVEWTSGTPSIQYF.

CDR3 in DNA: TGTGCCAGCAGCTGGGTACGGAGCTCCTACAATGAGCAGTTCTTC. This encodes CASSWVRSSYNEQFF. The V and J genes are TRBV7-9 and TRBJ2-1; D remains unclear. The V and J ends lost 4 bases and 0 bases respectively, with 10 bases between them. Germline V gives CDR1 SEHNR, CDR2 FQNEAQ (reference sequence). This CDR3 has 15 amino acids.

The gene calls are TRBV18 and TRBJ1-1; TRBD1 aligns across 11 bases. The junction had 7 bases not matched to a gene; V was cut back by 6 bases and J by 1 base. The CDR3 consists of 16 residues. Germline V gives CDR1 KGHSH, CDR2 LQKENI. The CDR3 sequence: CASSRRDRGANTEAFF. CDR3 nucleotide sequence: TGTGCCAGCTCCCGCCGGGACAGGGGGGCGAACACTGAAGCTTTCTTT.